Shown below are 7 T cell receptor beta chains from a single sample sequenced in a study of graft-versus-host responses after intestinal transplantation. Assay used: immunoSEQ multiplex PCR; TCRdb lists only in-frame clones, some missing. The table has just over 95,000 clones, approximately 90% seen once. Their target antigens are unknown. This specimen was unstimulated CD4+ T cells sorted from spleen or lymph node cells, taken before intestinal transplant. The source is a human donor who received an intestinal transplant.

The CDR3 nucleotides read TGTGCAAGTCGCTTAGGCCAGGCTAGCAGGCACGAGCAGTACTTC. Amino acid sequence: CASRLGQASRHEQYF. The chain carries TRBV12-2 and TRBJ2-7; TRBD2, the table's D call, lacks a check against the DNA. TRBV12-2 is marked as a pseudogene. The CDR3 extends over 15 amino acids.

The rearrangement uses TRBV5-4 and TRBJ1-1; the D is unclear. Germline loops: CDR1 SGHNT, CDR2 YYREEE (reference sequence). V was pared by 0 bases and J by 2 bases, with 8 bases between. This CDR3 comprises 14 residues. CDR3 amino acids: CASSLEPVNTEAFF. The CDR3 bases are TGTGCCAGCAGCTTGGAACCAGTAAACACTGAAGCTTTCTTT.

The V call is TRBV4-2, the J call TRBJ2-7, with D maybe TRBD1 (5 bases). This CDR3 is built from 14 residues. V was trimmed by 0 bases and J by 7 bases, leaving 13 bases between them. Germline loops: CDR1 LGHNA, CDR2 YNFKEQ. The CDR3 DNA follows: TGTGCCAGCAGCCAAGATAGGGGTCTTCTGGAGCAGTACTTC. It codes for CASSQDRGLLEQYF.

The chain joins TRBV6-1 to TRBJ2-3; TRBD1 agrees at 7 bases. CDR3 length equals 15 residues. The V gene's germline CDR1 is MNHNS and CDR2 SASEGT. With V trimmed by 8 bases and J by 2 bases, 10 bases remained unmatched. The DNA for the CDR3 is TGTGCCAGCTCCGCGAGGGGGCGGTCCACAGATACGCAGTATTTT. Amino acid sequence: CASSARGRSTDTQYF.

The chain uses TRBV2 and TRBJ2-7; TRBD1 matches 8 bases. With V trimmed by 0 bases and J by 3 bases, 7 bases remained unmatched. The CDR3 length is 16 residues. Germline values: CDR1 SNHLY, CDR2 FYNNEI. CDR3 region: CASSEAGRGPYYEQYF. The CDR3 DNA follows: TGTGCCAGCAGTGAAGCGGGCAGGGGGCCCTACTACGAGCAGTACTTC.

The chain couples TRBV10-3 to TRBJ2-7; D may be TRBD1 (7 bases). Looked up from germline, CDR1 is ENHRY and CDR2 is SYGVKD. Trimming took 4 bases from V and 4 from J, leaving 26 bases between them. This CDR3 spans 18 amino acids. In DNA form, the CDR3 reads TGTGCCATCAGTGGTCCCGGGACAGTCAGAAAGGGGGGATACGAGCAGTACTTC. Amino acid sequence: CAISGPGTVRKGGYEQYF.

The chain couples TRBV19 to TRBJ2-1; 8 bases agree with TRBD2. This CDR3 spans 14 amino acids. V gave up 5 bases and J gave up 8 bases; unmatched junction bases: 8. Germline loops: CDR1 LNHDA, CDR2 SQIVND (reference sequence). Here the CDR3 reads CASSQAGAGYEQFF. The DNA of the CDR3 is TGTGCCAGTAGTCAAGCGGGAGCGGGGTATGAGCAGTTCTTC.